This TCR beta chain emerged from a study of blood T cell repertoires in COVID-19. Study overall: From the United States, Italy and Spain came samples of acute and convalescent COVID-19. T cells, B-cell-depleted T cells, or PBMCs supplied cDNA or gDNA.

The CDR3 covers 13 residues. V was clipped by 5 bases and J by 3 bases, with 9 bases between them. Looked up from germline, CDR1 is LNHDA and CDR2 is SQIVND (reference sequence). In the original analysis: Reference gene primer amplification yielded estimated nucleated cell counts. Measured with immunoSEQ multiplex PCR; TCRdb has only the in-frame clones, and not every one. V, J and clone size are taken as reported in that table, and D and trimming were inferred from the DNA itself. In the table there are 100,000 to 150,000 clones, almost 70% of which are singletons. The chain combines TRBV19 with TRBJ2-3; D remains unclear. Sequenced: peripheral blood. The clonotype originates from a woman between 65 and 79 years old with acute or convalescent COVID-19. The CDR3 loop is CASSAPQTDTQYF. DNA for the CDR3: TGTGCCAGTAGTGCCCCCCAGACAGATACGCAGTATTTT.